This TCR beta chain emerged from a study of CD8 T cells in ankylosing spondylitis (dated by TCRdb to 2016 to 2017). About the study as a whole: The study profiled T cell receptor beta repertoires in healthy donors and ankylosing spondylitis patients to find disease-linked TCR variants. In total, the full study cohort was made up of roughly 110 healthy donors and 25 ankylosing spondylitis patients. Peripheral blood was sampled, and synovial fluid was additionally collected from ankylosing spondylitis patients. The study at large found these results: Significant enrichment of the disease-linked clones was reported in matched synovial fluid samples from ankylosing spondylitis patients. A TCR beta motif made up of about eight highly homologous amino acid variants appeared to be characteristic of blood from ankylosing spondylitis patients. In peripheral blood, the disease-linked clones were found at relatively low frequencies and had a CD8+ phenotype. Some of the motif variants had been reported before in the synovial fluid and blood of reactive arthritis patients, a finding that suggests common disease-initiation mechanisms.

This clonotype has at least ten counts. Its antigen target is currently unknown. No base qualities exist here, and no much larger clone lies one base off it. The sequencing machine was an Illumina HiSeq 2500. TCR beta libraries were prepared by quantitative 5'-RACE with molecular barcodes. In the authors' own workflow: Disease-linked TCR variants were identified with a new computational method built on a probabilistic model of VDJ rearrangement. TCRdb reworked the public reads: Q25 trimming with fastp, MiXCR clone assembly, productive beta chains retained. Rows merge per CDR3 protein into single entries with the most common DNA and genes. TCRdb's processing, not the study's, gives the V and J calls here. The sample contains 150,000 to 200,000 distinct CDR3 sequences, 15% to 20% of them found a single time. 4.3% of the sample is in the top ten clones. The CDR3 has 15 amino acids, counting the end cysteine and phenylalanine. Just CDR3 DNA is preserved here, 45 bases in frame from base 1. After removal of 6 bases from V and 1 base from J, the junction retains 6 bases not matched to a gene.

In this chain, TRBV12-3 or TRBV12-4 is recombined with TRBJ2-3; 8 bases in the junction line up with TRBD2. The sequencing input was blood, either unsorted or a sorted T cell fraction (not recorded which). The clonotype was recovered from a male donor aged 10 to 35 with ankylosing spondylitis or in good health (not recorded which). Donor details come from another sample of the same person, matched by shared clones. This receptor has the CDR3 CASSQREFGTDTQYF. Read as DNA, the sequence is TGTGCCAGCAGCCAGCGGGAGTTCGGCACAGATACGCAGTATTTT.